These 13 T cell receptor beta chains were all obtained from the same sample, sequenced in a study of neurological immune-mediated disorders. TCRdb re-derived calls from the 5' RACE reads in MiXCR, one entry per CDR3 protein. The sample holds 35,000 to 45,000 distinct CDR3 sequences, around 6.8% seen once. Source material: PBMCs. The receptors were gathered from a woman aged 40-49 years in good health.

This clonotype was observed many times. CDR3 residues: CASSLDVGGNQPQHF. CDR3 DNA: TGTGCCAGCAGCTTGGACGTAGGAGGCAATCAGCCCCAGCATTTT. V usage is TRBV5-5 and J usage is TRBJ1-5; D is ambiguous. Germline CDR1 is SGHKS and CDR2 is YYEKEE (reference sequence). V gave up 0 bases and J gave up 2 bases, with 9 bases separating them. The CDR3 contains 15 residues.

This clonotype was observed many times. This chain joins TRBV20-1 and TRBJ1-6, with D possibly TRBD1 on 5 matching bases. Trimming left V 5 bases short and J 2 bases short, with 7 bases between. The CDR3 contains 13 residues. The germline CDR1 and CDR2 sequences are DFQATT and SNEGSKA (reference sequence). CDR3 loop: CSASDTYNSPLHF. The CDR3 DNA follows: TGCAGTGCTTCGGACACCTATAATTCACCCCTCCACTTT.

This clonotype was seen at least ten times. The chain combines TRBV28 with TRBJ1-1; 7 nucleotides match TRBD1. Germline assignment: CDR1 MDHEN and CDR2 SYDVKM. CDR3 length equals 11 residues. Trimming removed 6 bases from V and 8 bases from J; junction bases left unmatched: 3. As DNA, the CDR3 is TGTGCCAGCAGCTGGGACAGCGAAGCTTTCTTT. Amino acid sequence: CASSWDSEAFF.

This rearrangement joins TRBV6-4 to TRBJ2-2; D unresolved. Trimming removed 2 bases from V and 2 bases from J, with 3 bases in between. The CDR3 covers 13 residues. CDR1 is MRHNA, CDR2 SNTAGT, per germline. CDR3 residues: CASSDRNTGELFF. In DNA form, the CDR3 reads TGTGCCAGCAGTGACCGAAACACCGGGGAGCTGTTTTTT.

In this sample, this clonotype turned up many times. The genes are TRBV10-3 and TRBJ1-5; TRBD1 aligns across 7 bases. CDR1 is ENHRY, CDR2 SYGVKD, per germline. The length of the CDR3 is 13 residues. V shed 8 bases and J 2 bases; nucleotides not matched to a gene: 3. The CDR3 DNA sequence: TGTGCCATCCGGGGACAGCGCAATCAGCCCCAGCATTTT. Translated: CAIRGQRNQPQHF.

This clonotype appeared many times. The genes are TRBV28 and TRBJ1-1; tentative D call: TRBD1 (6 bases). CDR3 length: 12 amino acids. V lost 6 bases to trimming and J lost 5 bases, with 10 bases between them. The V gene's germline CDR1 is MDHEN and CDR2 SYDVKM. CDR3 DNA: TGTGCCAGCAGAACAGGGTGGACTGAAGCTTTCTTT. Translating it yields CASRTGWTEAFF.

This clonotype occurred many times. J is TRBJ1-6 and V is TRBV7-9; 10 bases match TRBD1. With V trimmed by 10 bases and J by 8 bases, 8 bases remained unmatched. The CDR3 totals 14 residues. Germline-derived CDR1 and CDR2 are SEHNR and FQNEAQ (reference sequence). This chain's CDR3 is CAIKDGTGDSPLHF. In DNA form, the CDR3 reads TGTGCCATCAAAGACGGGACAGGGGATTCACCCCTCCACTTT.

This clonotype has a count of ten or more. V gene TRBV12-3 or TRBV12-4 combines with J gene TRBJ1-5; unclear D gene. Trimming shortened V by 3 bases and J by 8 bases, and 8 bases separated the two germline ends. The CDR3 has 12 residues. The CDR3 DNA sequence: TGTGCCAGCAGTTTCGGGCGGGAGCCCCAGCATTTT. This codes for CASSFGREPQHF.

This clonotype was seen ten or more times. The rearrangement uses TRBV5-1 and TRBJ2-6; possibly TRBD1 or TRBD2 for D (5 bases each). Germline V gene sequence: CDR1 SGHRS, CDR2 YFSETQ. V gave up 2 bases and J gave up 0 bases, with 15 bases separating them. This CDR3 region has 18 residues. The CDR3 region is CASSFRGQLRSGANVLTF. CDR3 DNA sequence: TGCGCCAGCAGCTTTCGGGGCCAGCTCCGCTCTGGGGCCAACGTCCTGACTTTC.

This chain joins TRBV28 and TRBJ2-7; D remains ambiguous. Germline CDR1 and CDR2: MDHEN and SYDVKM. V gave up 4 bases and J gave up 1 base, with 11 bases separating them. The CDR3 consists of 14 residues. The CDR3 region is CASSSPSRSYEQYF. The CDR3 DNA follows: TGTGCCAGCAGTTCGCCCAGTAGGTCCTACGAGCAGTACTTC.

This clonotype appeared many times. The CDR3 region is CASSWGDEKLFF. For the CDR3, the DNA is TGCGCCAGCAGCTGGGGGGATGAAAAACTGTTTTTT. V usage is TRBV10-2 and J usage is TRBJ1-4, with D tentatively TRBD1 (5 bases). The germline CDR1 and CDR2 sequences are WSHSY and SAAADI. CDR3 length: 12 residues. V lost 6 bases to trimming and J lost 6 bases, with 8 bases between them.

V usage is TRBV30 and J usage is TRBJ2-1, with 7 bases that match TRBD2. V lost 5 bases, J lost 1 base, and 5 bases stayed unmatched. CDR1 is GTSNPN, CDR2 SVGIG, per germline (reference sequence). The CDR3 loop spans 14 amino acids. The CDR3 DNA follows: TGTGCCTGGGGAGTGGGAGGGTCCTACAATGAGCAGTTCTTC. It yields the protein CAWGVGGSYNEQFF.

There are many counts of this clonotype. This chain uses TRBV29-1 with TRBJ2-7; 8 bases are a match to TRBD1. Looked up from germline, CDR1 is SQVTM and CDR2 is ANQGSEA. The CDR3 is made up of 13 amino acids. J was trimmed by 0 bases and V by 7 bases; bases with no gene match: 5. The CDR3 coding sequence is TGCAGCGCCACAGGGGGGATCTCCTACGAGCAGTACTTC. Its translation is CSATGGISYEQYF.